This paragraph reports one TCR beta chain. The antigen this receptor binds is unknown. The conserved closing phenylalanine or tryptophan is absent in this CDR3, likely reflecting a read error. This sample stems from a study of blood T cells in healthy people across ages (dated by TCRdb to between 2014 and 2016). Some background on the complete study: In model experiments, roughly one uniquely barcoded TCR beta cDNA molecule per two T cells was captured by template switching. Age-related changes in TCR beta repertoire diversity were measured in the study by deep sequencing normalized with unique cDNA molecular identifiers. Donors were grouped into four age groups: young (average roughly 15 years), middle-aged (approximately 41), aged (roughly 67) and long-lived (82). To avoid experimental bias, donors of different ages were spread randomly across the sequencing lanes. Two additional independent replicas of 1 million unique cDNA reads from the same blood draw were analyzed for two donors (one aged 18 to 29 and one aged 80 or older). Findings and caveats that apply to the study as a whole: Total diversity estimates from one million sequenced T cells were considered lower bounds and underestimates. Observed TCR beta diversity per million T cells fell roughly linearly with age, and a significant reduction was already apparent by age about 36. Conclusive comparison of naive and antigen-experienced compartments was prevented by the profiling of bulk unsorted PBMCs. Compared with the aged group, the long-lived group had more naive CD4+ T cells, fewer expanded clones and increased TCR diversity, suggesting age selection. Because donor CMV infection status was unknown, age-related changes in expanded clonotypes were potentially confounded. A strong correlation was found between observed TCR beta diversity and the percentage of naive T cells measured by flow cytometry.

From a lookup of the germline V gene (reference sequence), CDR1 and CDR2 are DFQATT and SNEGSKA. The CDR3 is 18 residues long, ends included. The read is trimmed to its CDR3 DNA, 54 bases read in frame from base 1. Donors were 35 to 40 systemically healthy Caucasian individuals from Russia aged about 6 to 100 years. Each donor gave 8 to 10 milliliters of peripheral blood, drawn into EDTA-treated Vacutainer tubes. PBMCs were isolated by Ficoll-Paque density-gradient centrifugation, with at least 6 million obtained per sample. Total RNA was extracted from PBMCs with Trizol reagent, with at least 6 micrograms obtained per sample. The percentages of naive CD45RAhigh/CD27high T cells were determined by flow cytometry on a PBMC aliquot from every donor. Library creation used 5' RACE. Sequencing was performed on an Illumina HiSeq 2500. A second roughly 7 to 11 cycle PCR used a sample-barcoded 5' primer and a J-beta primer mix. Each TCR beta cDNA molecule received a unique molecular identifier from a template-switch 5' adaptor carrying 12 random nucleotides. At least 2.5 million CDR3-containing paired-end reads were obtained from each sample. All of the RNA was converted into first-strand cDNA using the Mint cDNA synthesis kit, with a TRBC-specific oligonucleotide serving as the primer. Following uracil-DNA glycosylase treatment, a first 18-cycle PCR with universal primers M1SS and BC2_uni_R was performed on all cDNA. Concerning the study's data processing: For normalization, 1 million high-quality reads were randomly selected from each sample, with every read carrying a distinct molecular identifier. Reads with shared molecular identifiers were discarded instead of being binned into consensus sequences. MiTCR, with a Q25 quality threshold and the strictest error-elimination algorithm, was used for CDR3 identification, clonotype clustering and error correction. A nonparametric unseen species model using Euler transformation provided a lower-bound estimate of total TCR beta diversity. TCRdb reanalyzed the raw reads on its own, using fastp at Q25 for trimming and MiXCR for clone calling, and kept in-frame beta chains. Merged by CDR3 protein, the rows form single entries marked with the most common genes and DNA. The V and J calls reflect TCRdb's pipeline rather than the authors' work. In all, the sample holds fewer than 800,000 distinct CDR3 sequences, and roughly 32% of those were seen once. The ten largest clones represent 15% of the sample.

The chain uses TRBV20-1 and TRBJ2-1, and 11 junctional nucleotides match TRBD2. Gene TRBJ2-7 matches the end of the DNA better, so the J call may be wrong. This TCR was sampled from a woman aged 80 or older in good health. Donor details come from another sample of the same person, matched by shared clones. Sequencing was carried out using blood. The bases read TGCAGTGCTAGAGGACTAGCGGGGAGATCCCCTCAATACAATGAGCAGTACCTC. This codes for CSARGLAGRSPQYNEQYL.